This is a list of T cell receptor beta chains from one sample in a study of T cell responses to AZD1222 COVID-19 vaccine. Here immunoSEQ multiplex PCR was the method, and the copy in TCRdb shows in-frame clones only, minus some. The repertoire has more than 250,000 clones, approximately 95% of them found once; the top ten carry around 0.57%. The sample here was peripheral blood, taken on day 0 of AZD1222 vaccination. The receptors originated from an adult in good health. Both conserved end residues are part of each CDR3. Each record gives: CDR3 length, D gene, clone size, V gene, J gene, CDR3 DNA, CDR3 protein. The D gene is left open where the match is weak. Expanded clones are given a class, and other clones once, few, many or no size at all.

length: 13; D: -; size: -; V: TRBV13; J: TRBJ2-1; DNA: TGTGCCAGCCTAGCGAGTTCCTACAATGAGCAGTTCTTC; CDR3: CASLASSYNEQFF
length: 15; D: -; size: -; V: TRBV2; J: TRBJ1-5; DNA: TGTGCCAGCAGTTCCATACTTCAGGGAAATCAGCCCCAGCATTTT; CDR3: CASSSILQGNQPQHF
length: 13; D: -; size: -; V: TRBV19; J: TRBJ2-4; DNA: TGTGCCAGTAGTTTGCGGGGATCGAACATTCAGTACTTC; CDR3: CASSLRGSNIQYF
length: 18; D: TRBD2; size: -; V: TRBV28; J: TRBJ2-3; DNA: TGTGCCAGCAGTTTATGGCGCGGGAGTAATGGGGCCCCAGATACGCAGTATTTT; CDR3: CASSLWRGSNGAPDTQYF
length: 18; D: TRBD2; size: -; V: TRBV3-1/TRBV3-2; J: TRBJ2-2; DNA: TGTGCCAGCAGCCCCCGGGGGACTAGCGGGGTGAACACCGGGGAGCTGTTTTTT; CDR3: CASSPRGTSGVNTGELFF
length: 13; D: -; size: -; V: TRBV2; J: TRBJ2-7; DNA: TGTGCCAGCAGCGAGGTAGGGGGTGGCGAGCAGTACTTC; CDR3: CASSEVGGGEQYF
length: 14; D: -; size: -; V: TRBV28; J: TRBJ2-5; DNA: TGTGCCAGCAGGTACACGGACCTACAAGAGACCCAGTACTTC; CDR3: CASRYTDLQETQYF
length: 15; D: TRBD2; size: -; V: TRBV11-3; J: TRBJ2-1; DNA: TGTGCCAGCAGCTTAAACGGGAGGAGCAACAATGAGCAGTTCTTC; CDR3: CASSLNGRSNNEQFF
length: 11; D: -; size: -; V: TRBV7-9; J: TRBJ1-1; DNA: TGTGCCAGCAGCTTTGGCACTGAAGCTTTCTTT; CDR3: CASSFGTEAFF
length: 15; D: TRBD1; size: -; V: TRBV19; J: TRBJ1-3; DNA: TGTGCCAGTAGGACAACAGGGGGCGGAAGAAACACCATATATTTT; CDR3: CASRTTGGGRNTIYF
length: 13; D: -; size: -; V: TRBV9; J: TRBJ1-3; DNA: TGTGCCAGCAGCGTAGAGGGGGGGGACACCATATATTTT; CDR3: CASSVEGGDTIYF
length: 14; D: -; size: -; V: TRBV7-2; J: TRBJ1-2; DNA: TGTGCCAGCAGCTCACCGATGACCGATTATGGCTACACCTTC; CDR3: CASSSPMTDYGYTF
length: 13; D: -; size: -; V: TRBV11-2; J: TRBJ1-2; DNA: TGTGCCAGCAGCTCCCACAGGGCCTATGGCTACACCTTC; CDR3: CASSSHRAYGYTF
length: 17; D: -; size: -; V: TRBV25-1; J: TRBJ1-2; DNA: TGTGCCAGCAGTGATCCCCTCGGACGGGAGGGGTACTATGGCTACACCTTC; CDR3: CASSDPLGREGYYGYTF
length: 14; D: -; size: -; V: TRBV7-8; J: TRBJ1-1; DNA: TGTGCCAGCAGCACGAGTGGGGGGAACACTGAAGCTTTCTTT; CDR3: CASSTSGGNTEAFF
length: 13; D: -; size: -; V: TRBV6-1; J: TRBJ1-1; DNA: TGTGCCAGCAGTGAACTGGCCCCCACTGAAGCTTTCTTT; CDR3: CASSELAPTEAFF
length: 16; D: -; size: -; V: TRBV7-9; J: TRBJ1-3; DNA: TGTGCCAGCAGAACAACGCGTGAGACCTCTGGAAACACCATATATTTT; CDR3: CASRTTRETSGNTIYF
length: 15; D: -; size: -; V: TRBV5-1; J: TRBJ2-7; DNA: TGCGCCAGCAGCGCCGGACAGATTAGCTCCTACGAGCAGTACTTC; CDR3: CASSAGQISSYEQYF
length: 15; D: -; size: -; V: TRBV6-5; J: TRBJ1-5; DNA: TGTGCCAGCAAAATAGGGGCCCCGGGGGATCAGCCCCAGCATTTT; CDR3: CASKIGAPGDQPQHF
length: 13; D: -; size: once; V: TRBV10-2; J: TRBJ2-7; DNA: TGCGCCAGCGCTTGGGGCAGATCCTACGAGCAGTACTTC; CDR3: CASAWGRSYEQYF
length: 20; D: -; size: once; V: TRBV4-3; J: TRBJ1-2; DNA: TGCGCCAGCAGCCCAAGATCAGGCCCCGGGAAGGGGGATCAACTATATGGCTACACCTTC; CDR3: CASSPRSGPGKGDQLYGYTF
length: 16; D: TRBD1; size: -; V: TRBV28; J: TRBJ2-3; DNA: TGTGCCAGCAGTTTGACCGGGACAGGGATGCCAGATACGCAGTATTTT; CDR3: CASSLTGTGMPDTQYF
length: 16; D: -; size: -; V: TRBV28; J: TRBJ2-3; DNA: TGTGCCAGCAGTTTATCCGGCAGGGGGGGCATGGATACGCAGTATTTT; CDR3: CASSLSGRGGMDTQYF
length: 12; D: -; size: -; V: TRBV10-3; J: TRBJ2-5; DNA: TGTGCCATCAGTGAGTTGGAGGAGACCCAGTACTTC; CDR3: CAISELEETQYF
length: 14; D: -; size: -; V: TRBV15; J: TRBJ1-2; DNA: TGTGCCACCAGCGGAGGTAGGGCTAACTATGGCTACACCTTC; CDR3: CATSGGRANYGYTF
length: 13; D: -; size: once; V: TRBV15; J: TRBJ2-1; DNA: TGTGCCACCACCTATACAAGGGGCAATGAGCAGTTCTTC; CDR3: CATTYTRGNEQFF
length: 16; D: -; size: once; V: TRBV9; J: TRBJ2-3; DNA: TGTGCCAGCAGCGTAGGGAGCGGGCGTTCCACAGATACGCAGTATTTT; CDR3: CASSVGSGRSTDTQYF
length: 14; D: -; size: -; V: TRBV19; J: TRBJ1-3; DNA: TGTGCCAGTAGTTGGTCCGTCTCTGGAAACACCATATATTTT; CDR3: CASSWSVSGNTIYF
length: 14; D: -; size: -; V: TRBV29-1; J: TRBJ1-4; DNA: TGCAGCGTTGGCAGGGGAACAACTAATGAAAAACTGTTTTTT; CDR3: CSVGRGTTNEKLFF
length: 16; D: TRBD1; size: -; V: TRBV5-6; J: TRBJ1-4; DNA: TGTGCCAGCAGCGTACAGGGGGCACCAACTAATGAAAAACTGTTTTTT; CDR3: CASSVQGAPTNEKLFF
length: 18; D: TRBD2; size: -; V: TRBV12-5; J: TRBJ2-1; DNA: TGTGCTAGTGGTTTGGTACTTGGGACTAGCGGGAGTATTAATGAGCAGTTCTTC; CDR3: CASGLVLGTSGSINEQFF
length: 13; D: -; size: -; V: TRBV19; J: TRBJ1-6; DNA: TGTGCCAGCCGAAGAGGGGGGAATTCACCCCTCCACTTT; CDR3: CASRRGGNSPLHF
length: 12; D: -; size: -; V: TRBV19; J: TRBJ2-1; DNA: TGTGCCACCAGTGGGGGAGAGTATCTGAAGTTCTTC; CDR3: CATSGGEYLKFF
length: 15; D: -; size: -; V: TRBV10-2; J: TRBJ2-2; DNA: TGCGCCAGCAGAGCGCAAGCAATAAACACCGGGGAGCTGTTTTTT; CDR3: CASRAQAINTGELFF
length: 12; D: -; size: -; V: TRBV5-5; J: TRBJ2-5; DNA: TGTGCCAGCAGCCTCAGGGAGGAGACCCAGTACTTC; CDR3: CASSLREETQYF
length: 15; D: -; size: -; V: TRBV2; J: TRBJ2-1; DNA: TGTGCCAGCGGGGCCTACCCGGGACTTCGGGATGAGCAGTTCTTC; CDR3: CASGAYPGLRDEQFF